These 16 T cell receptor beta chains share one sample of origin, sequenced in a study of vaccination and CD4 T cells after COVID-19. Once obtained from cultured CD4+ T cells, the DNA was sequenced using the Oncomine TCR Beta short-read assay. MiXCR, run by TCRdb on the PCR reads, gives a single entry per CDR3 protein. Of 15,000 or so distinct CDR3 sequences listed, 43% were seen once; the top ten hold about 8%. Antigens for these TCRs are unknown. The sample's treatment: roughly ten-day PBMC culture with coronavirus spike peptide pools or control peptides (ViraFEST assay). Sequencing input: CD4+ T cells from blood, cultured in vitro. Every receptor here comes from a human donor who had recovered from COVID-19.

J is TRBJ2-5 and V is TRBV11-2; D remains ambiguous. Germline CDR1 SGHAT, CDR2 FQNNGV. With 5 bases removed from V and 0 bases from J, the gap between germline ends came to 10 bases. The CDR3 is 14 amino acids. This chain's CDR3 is CASSPFTDQETQYF. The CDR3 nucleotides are TGTGCCAGCAGCCCTTTCACAGACCAAGAGACCCAGTACTTC.

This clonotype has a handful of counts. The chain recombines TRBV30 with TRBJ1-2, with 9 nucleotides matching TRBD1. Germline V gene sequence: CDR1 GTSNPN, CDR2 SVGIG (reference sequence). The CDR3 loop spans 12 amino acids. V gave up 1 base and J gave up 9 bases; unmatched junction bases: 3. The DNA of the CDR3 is TGTGCCTGGAGTGAGGGACAGGGCCGCTACACCTTC. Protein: CAWSEGQGRYTF.

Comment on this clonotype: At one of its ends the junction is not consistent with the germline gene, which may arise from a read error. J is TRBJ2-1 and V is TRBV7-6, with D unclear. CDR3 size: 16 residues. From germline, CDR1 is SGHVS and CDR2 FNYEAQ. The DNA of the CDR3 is TGTGCTAGCAGCTTGACAACTAAAGCCTCCTACAATGAGCAGTTCTTC. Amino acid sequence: CASSLTTKASYNEQFF.

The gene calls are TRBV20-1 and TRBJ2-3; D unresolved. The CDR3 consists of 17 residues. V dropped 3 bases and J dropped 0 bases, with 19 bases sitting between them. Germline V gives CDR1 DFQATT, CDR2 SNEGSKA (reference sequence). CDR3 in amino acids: CSARHAALSVSTDTQYF. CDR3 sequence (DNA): TGCAGTGCTAGGCATGCGGCGCTGTCGGTTAGCACAGATACGCAGTATTTT.

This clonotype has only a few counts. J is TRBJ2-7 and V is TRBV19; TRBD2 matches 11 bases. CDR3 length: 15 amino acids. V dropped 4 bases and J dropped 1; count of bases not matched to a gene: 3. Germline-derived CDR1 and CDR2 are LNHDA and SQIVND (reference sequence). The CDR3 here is CASSTLAGGSYEQYF. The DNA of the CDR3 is TGTGCCAGTAGTACTCTAGCGGGGGGATCCTACGAGCAGTACTTC.

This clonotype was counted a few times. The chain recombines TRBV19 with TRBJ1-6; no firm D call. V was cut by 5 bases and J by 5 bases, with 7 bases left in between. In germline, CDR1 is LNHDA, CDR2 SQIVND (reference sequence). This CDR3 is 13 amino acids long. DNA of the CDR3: TGTGCCAGTAGTCCAGAAAATAATTCACCCCTCCACTTT. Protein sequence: CASSPENNSPLHF.

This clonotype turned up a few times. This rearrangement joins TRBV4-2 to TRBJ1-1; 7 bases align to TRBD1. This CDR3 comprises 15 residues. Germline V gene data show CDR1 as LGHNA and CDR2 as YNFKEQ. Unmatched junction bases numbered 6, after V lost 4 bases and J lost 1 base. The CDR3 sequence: CASSRPTGPNTEAFF. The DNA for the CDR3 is TGTGCCAGCAGCCGTCCGACAGGGCCGAACACTGAAGCTTTCTTT.

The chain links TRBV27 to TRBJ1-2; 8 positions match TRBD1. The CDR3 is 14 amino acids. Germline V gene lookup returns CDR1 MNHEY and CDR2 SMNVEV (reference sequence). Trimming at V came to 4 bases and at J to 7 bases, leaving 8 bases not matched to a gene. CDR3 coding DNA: TGTGCCAGCAGTTATTCGACAGGGGCGCGTGGCTACACCTTC. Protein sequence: CASSYSTGARGYTF.

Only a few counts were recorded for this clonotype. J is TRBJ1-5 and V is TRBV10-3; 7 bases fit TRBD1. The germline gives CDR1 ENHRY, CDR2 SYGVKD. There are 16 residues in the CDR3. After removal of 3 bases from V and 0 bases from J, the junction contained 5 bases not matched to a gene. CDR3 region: CAISDRGSNSNQPQHF. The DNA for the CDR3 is TGTGCCATCAGTGACAGGGGGAGTAATAGCAATCAGCCCCAGCATTTT.

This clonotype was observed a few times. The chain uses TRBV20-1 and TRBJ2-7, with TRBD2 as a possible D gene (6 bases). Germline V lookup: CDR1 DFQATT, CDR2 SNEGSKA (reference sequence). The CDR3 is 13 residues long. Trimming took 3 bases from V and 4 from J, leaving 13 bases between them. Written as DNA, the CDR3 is TGCAGTGCTAGGGGGGTTGCGGGATACGAGCAGTACTTC. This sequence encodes CSARGVAGYEQYF.

The CDR3 region has the DNA TGTGCCAGCAGTTTAATTGACTCTGGGGCCAACGTCCTGACTTTC. Translating gives CASSLIDSGANVLTF. V is TRBV6-5 and J is TRBJ2-6; D is undetermined. V gave up 4 bases and J gave up 0 bases, with 7 bases separating them. From germline, CDR1 is MNHEY and CDR2 SVGAGI. The CDR3 totals 15 residues.

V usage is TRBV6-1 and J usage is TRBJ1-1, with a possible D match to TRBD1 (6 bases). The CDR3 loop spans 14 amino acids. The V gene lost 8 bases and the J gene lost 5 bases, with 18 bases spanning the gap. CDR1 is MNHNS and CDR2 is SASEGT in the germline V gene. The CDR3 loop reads CASPSGVPGTEAFF. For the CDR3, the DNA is TGTGCCAGCCCCTCAGGGGTCCCGGGAACTGAAGCTTTCTTT.

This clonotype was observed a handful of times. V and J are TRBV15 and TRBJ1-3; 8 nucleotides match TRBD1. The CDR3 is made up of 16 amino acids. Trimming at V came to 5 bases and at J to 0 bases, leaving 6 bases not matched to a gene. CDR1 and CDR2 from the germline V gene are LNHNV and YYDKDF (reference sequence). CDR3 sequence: CATSGQGFTSGNTIYF. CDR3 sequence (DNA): TGTGCCACCAGCGGACAGGGTTTTACCTCTGGAAACACCATATATTTT.

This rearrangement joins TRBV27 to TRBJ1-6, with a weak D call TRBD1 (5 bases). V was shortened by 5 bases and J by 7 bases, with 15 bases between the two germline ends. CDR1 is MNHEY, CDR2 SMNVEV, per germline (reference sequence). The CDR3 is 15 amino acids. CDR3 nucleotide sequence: TGTGCCAGCAGTCTTAATCGGGGGGTAAATTCACCCCTCCACTTT. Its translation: CASSLNRGVNSPLHF.

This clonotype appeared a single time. The DNA of the CDR3 is TGTGCCAGCAGGCGGCTCAGGGACTCCTACGAGCAGTACTTC. As protein: CASRRLRDSYEQYF. V and J are TRBV11-2 and TRBJ2-7; D perhaps matches TRBD1 (5 bases). This CDR3 contains 14 residues. The germline gives CDR1 SGHAT, CDR2 FQNNGV. V lost 6 bases to trimming and J lost 0 bases, with 12 bases between them.

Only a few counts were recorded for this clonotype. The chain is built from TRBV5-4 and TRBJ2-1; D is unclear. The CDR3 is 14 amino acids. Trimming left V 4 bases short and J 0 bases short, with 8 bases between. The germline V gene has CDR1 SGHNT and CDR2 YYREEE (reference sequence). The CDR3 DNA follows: TGTGCCAGCAGCCCGGGTAGCTCCTACAATGAGCAGTTCTTC. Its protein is CASSPGSSYNEQFF. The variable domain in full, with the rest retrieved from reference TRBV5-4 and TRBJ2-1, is ETGVTQSPTHLIKTRGQQVTLRCSSQSGHNTVSWYQQALGQGPQFIFQYYREEENGRGNFPPRFSGLQFPNYSSELNVNALELDDSALYLCASSPGSSYNEQFFGPGTRLTVL.